Sequencing of this TCR beta chain was carried out in a study of Ad26.COV2.S vaccination and SARS-CoV-2 variants. Assay used: immunoSEQ multiplex PCR; TCRdb lists only in-frame clones, some missing. The table shows about 350,000 clones, with roughly nine tenths occurring only once. Per the germline V gene, CDR1 is SGHKS and CDR2 is YYEKEE (reference sequence). CDR3 length equals 13 residues. Losses at the gene ends were 6 bases for V and 3 bases for J; bases not matched to a gene: 3. The TCR was taken from a human donor who had recovered from COVID-19. The gene calls are TRBV5-5 and TRBJ2-1; TRBD2 aligns across 7 bases. The sample consisted of peripheral blood, taken after recovery from COVID-19. CDR3 sequence: CASTSGDYNEQFF. CDR3 coding DNA: TGTGCCAGCACTAGCGGCGACTACAATGAGCAGTTCTTC.